The T cell receptor beta chain under discussion was sequenced for a study of control samples from healthy donors and cancer patients. This clone has more than one count but fewer than ten. Repertoires were generated with immunoSEQ multiplex PCR, while TCRdb's copy carries only in-frame clones and drops some. The sample has 100,000 to 150,000 clones, about 90% seen once. CDR1 LNHDA and CDR2 SQIVND come from the germline V gene (reference sequence). Trimming pared 7 bases from V and 5 bases from J, leaving 15 bases between. This CDR3 is built from 14 residues. V is TRBV19 and J is TRBJ1-5; tentatively, D is TRBD1 (6 bases). Sequenced sample: PBMCs. The clonotype was recovered from a man between 50 and 59 years old with head and neck cancer. This chain's CDR3 is CASKDRTSYQPQHF. The CDR3 DNA is TGTGCCAGTAAGGACAGAACGAGCTATCAGCCCCAGCATTTT.